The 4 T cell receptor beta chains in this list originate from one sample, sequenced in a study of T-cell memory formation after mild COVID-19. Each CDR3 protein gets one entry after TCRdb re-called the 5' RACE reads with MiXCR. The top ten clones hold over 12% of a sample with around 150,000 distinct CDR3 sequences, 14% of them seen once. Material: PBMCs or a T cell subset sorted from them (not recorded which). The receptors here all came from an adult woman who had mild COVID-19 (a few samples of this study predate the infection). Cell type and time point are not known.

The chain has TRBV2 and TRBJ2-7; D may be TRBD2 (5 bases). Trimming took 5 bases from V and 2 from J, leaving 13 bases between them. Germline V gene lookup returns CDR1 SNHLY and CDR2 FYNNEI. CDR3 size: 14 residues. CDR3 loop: CASSKVTGTYEQYF. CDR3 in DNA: TGTGCCAGCAGTAAAGTTACGGGGACCTACGAGCAGTACTTC.

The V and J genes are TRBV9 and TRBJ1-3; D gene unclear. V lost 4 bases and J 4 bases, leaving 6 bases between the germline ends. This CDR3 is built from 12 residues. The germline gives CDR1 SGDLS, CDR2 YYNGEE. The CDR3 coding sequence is TGTGCCAGCAGCTCACAGGGAAACACCATATATTTT. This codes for CASSSQGNTIYF.

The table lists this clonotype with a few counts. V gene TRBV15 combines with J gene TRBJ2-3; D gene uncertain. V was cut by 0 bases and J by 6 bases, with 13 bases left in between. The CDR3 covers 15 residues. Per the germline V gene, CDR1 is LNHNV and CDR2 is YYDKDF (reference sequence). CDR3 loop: CATSREKDTGDTQYF. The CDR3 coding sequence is TGTGCCACCAGCAGAGAAAAGGATACTGGCGATACGCAGTATTTT.

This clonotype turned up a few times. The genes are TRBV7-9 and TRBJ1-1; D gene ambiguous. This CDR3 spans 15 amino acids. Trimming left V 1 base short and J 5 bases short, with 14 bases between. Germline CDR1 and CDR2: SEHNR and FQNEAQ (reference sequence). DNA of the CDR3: TGTGCCAGCAGCTTAGTCGGGCGGGGTACGACTGAAGCTTTCTTT. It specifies CASSLVGRGTTEAFF.